This entry is about one T cell receptor beta chain. This clonotype has only a few counts. Its antigen target is currently unknown. The sample holds no much larger clone one base away, and base qualities are not on file. The library was prepared using 5' RACE. Data came from a NextSeq 500. The TCR library protocol attached unique molecular identifiers to individual cDNA molecules to correct for sequencing error and PCR bias. TCR alpha and beta chains were both sequenced, and the abundances of alpha and beta sequences in each sample were closely correlated with each other. The published analysis was carried out like this. V gene, J gene and CDR3 annotation of TCR sequences was performed with Decombinator V4. TCRs were defined as expanded if a significant change between any two time points was detected under a Poisson model with p below 0.0001. Abundances of TCRs were expressed as counts per million after normalisation to the total number of TCRs sequenced in each sample. TRAV1-2 paired with TRAJ12, TRAJ20 or TRAJ33 defined MAIT TCRs, while TRAV10 paired with TRAJ18 defined iNKT TCRs. VDJdb, accessed 1 November 2021, was searched for CMV, EBV and SARS-CoV-2 annotated TCRs, excluding TCRs annotated for multiple antigens. TCRdb cleaned the public reads at Q25 with fastp, built clones with MiXCR and kept in-frame beta chains. Entries are consolidated by CDR3 protein sequence, retaining the most common genes and DNA. The authors' filters were not applied to this entry. In this sample the table shows approximately 27,000 distinct CDR3 sequences, 9.5% to 10% of which occur a single time. Roughly 15% of the sample is in the top ten clones.

This was a case-control study nested in a cohort of healthcare workers in London, UK, who had nasopharyngeal swab PCR tests and blood samples taken every week. Healthcare workers were enrolled in the week of the UK lockdown, from 23 to 31 March 2020, and were followed every week for up to roughly 16 weeks. The sample is drawn from a study of early T cells in non-severe SARS-CoV-2 infection (dated by TCRdb to 2020 to 2023). Concerning the study at large: TCR sequencing used bulk RNA from unsorted whole blood, so alpha and beta chains could not be paired.

Trimming accounts for 3 bases at V and 7 bases at J, while the number of junction bases matched to no gene is 12. CDR1 is given as SGHNT and CDR2 as YYREEE, both from the germline V gene (reference sequence). There are 15 amino acids in the CDR3, from cysteine to phenylalanine inclusive. The kept DNA is CDR3 alone, 45 bases in frame from the first base. Points the paper makes about the study in general: VDJdb matching was skewed toward anti-spike CD8 responses and likely underestimated virus-specific expansions, missing private and CD4 specificities.

Specimen: whole blood. The rearranged chain carries TRBV5-4 and TRBJ2-5, with TRBD1 identical over 7 junction bases. The sequence derives from an adult who was a healthcare worker with PCR-confirmed SARS-CoV-2 infection or an uninfected control (not recorded which). The CDR3 loop reads CASSSFGTEGGTQYF. The DNA is as follows: TGTGCCAGCAGCTCCTTCGGGACAGAAGGAGGGACCCAGTACTTC. The full variable domain, completed from the reference TRBV5-4 and TRBJ2-5 proteins outside the CDR3, reads ETGVTQSPTHLIKTRGQQVTLRCSSQSGHNTVSWYQQALGQGPQFIFQYYREEENGRGNFPPRFSGLQFPNYSSELNVNALELDDSALYLCASSSFGTEGGTQYFGPGTRLLVL.